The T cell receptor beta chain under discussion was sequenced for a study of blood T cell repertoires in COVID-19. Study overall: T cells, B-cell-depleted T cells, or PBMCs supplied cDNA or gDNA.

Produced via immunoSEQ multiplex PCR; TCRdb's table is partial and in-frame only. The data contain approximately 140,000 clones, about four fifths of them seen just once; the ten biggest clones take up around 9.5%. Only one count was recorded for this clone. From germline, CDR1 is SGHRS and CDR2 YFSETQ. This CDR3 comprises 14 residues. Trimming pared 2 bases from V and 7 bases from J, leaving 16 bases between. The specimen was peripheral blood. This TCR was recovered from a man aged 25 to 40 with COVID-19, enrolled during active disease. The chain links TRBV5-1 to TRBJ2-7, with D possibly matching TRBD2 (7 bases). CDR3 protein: CASSFRGGSGEQYF. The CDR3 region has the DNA TGCGCCAGCAGCTTCAGGGGAGGGTCGGGAGAGCAGTACTTC. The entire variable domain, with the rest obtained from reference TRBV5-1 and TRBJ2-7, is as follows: KAGVTQTPRYLIKTRGQQVTLSCSPISGHRSVSWYQQTPGQGLQFLFEYFSETQRNKGNFPGRFSGRQFSNSRSEMNVSTLELGDSALYLCASSFRGGSGEQYFGPGTRLTVT.